Listed below are T cell receptor beta chains from one sample, sequenced in a study of CD8 T cells in ankylosing spondylitis. MiXCR was run by TCRdb on the 5' RACE reads, yielding one entry per CDR3 protein. The table has 450,000 or so distinct CDR3 sequences, 26% seen once. The sequencing input was blood, either unsorted or a sorted T cell fraction (not recorded which). The receptors were sampled from a male donor with ankylosing spondylitis. CDR3s include the opening cysteine and the closing phenylalanine or tryptophan. A D gene is named only where the DNA matches it firmly. Clone size is stated in some rows and not others, as once, few, many or a class when expanded.

size	V	J	D	length	CDR3	DNA
NA	TRBV10-3	TRBJ2-1	NA	15	CAISFGQSSYNEQFF	TGTGCCATCAGTTTCGGACAGAGCTCCTACAATGAGCAGTTCTTC
NA	TRBV3-1	TRBJ2-4	TRBD2	18	CASSQETSGRFGKNIQYF	TGTGCCAGCAGCCAAGAGACTAGCGGGAGGTTCGGCAAAAACATTCAGTACTTC
few	TRBV7-6	TRBJ2-3	TRBD1	16	CASSLQGAFSTDTQYF	TGTGCCAGCAGCTTACAGGGGGCTTTCAGCACAGATACGCAGTATTTT
few	TRBV11-2	TRBJ2-1	NA	16	CASSVRLRDSYNEQFF	TGTGCCAGCAGCGTTCGTCTCCGGGACTCCTACAATGAGCAGTTCTTC
NA	TRBV27	TRBJ1-2	NA	14	CASSLKSESHGYTF	TGTGCCAGCAGTTTAAAGTCCGAATCCCATGGCTACACCTTC
few	TRBV3-1	TRBJ2-7	TRBD2	13	CASSRGGDDEQYF	TGTGCCAGCAGCCGGGGGGGGGACGACGAGCAGTACTTC
NA	TRBV3-1	TRBJ2-3	NA	14	CASSFMGSTDTQYF	TGTGCCAGCAGCTTTATGGGGAGCACAGATACGCAGTATTTT
few	TRBV30	TRBJ1-1	NA	13	CAWSGLGNTEAFF	TGTGCCTGGAGTGGATTGGGGAACACTGAAGCTTTCTTT
NA	TRBV25-1	TRBJ2-3	NA	16	CASSEMKRGSTDTQYF	TGTGCCAGCAGTGAAATGAAAAGGGGAAGCACAGATACGCAGTATTTT
many	TRBV11-2	TRBJ1-3	TRBD1	13	CASSDRGGNTIYF	TGTGCCAGCAGCGACAGGGGGGGAAACACCATATATTTT
few	TRBV20-1	TRBJ1-5	NA	13	CSANRGVFEPQHF	TGCAGTGCGAACCGGGGCGTTTTCGAACCCCAGCATTTT
NA	TRBV18	TRBJ1-2	NA	15	CASSPPWAPNYGYTF	TGTGCCAGCTCACCACCGTGGGCACCCAACTATGGCTACACCTTC
NA	TRBV20-1	TRBJ2-3	NA	13	CSARFLAGDTQYF	TGCAGTGCTAGGTTCCTAGCAGGGGATACGCAGTATTTT